What follows are 12 T cell receptor beta chains derived from one specimen sequenced in a study of T cell responses to AZD1222 COVID-19 vaccine. TCRdb's table, derived via immunoSEQ multiplex PCR, lists solely in-frame clones and lacks some. Of some 150,000 clones in the sample, approximately 88% were seen once. Sequenced material: peripheral blood, taken on day 0 of AZD1222 vaccination. The receptors originated from an adult in good health.

The chain links TRBV29-1 to TRBJ1-4, with D hard to call. CDR3 length: 13 amino acids. V was shortened by 7 bases and J by 7 bases, with 16 bases between the two germline ends. Germline V CDR1 and CDR2: SQVTM, ANQGSEA. In DNA, the CDR3 is TGCAGCGGCCGTGGCAGCTCCTCTGAAAAACTGTTTTTT. Its protein product is CSGRGSSSEKLFF.

The chain joins TRBV9 to TRBJ1-5; D is ambiguous. Trimming took off 5 bases at V and 2 bases at J, with 11 bases between the two ends. Germline assignment: CDR1 SGDLS and CDR2 YYNGEE. The CDR3 extends over 14 amino acids. CDR3 DNA: TGTGCCAGCAGAGACCGACAACGCAATCAGCCCCAGCATTTT. Residues: CASRDRQRNQPQHF.

The chain links TRBV7-9 to TRBJ1-3, with D uncertain. Per germline, CDR1 SEHNR and CDR2 FQNEAQ (reference sequence). This CDR3 has 16 amino acids. The germline V and J ends were trimmed by 6 bases and 0 bases, with 15 bases remaining between them. Here the CDR3 reads CASSFGVTNSGNTIYF. The DNA for the CDR3 is TGTGCCAGCAGTTTTGGGGTAACTAACTCTGGAAACACCATATATTTT.

The V gene is TRBV21-1, the J gene TRBJ2-5; the table's D call, TRBD2, has no DNA check behind it. TRBV21-1 is annotated as a pseudogene. This CDR3 comprises 17 residues. The CDR3 sequence is CASSFPASGTYQETQYF. DNA for the CDR3: TGTGCCAGCAGCTTTCCCGCTAGCGGGACTTACCAAGAGACCCAGTACTTC.

The rearrangement uses TRBV6-5 and TRBJ1-1; a weak D match, TRBD1 (6 bases). CDR1 MNHEY and CDR2 SVGAGI come from the germline V gene. V was shortened by 10 bases and J by 6 bases, with 18 bases between the two germline ends. This CDR3 comprises 13 residues. The CDR3 region has the DNA TGTGCCACCCATGAGGGGGGAGCCCCTGAAGCTTTCTTT. Its protein is CATHEGGAPEAFF.

The chain recombines TRBV3-1 (or the pseudogene TRBV3-2) with TRBJ1-1; the D is unclear. The V gene lost 4 bases and the J gene lost 4 bases, with 7 bases spanning the gap. This CDR3 has 12 residues. Germline CDR1 reads LGHDT; CDR2 reads YNNKEL (reference sequence). CDR3 sequence (DNA): TGTGCCAGCAGCCGACCGGGCACTGAAGCTTTCTTT. This codes for CASSRPGTEAFF.

The V and J genes are TRBV2 and TRBJ2-1; perhaps TRBD1 as D (5 bases). V lost 4 bases, J lost 8 bases, and 9 bases lay in between. The CDR3 is 12 amino acids. From germline, CDR1 is SNHLY and CDR2 FYNNEI. The DNA for the CDR3 is TGTGCCAGCAGTGGGCAAGGGGATGAGCAGTTCTTC. Its protein product is CASSGQGDEQFF.

The V and J genes are TRBV7-8 and TRBJ1-4; D gene ambiguous. Germline-derived CDR1 and CDR2 are SGHVS and FQNEAQ. Trimming shortened V by 3 bases and J by 0 bases, and 14 bases separated the two germline ends. The CDR3 consists of 17 residues. The CDR3 nucleotides are TGTGCCAGCAGCTTTGGGAGGGCCCCACCAACTAATGAAAAACTGTTTTTT. This codes for CASSFGRAPPTNEKLFF.

The chain is built from TRBV3-1 (or the pseudogene TRBV3-2) and TRBJ1-2; 7 bases fit TRBD1. CDR1 LGHDT and CDR2 YNNKEL come from the germline V gene (reference sequence). The CDR3 has 12 residues. V shed 4 bases and J 7 bases; nucleotides not matched to a gene: 3. The DNA of the CDR3 is TGTGCCAGCAGCCGGGGGACAGCTGGCTACACCTTC. Amino acid sequence: CASSRGTAGYTF.

The gene calls are TRBV28 and TRBJ1-2; D might be TRBD1 (6 bases). The CDR3 is 13 amino acids. The V gene lost 6 bases and the J gene lost 2 bases, with 10 bases spanning the gap. The germline gives CDR1 MDHEN, CDR2 SYDVKM. The DNA of the CDR3 is TGTGCCAGCAGCACAACAGGGAACTATGGCTACACCTTC. This codes for CASSTTGNYGYTF.

V gene TRBV6-5 combines with J gene TRBJ2-7; TRBD2 might be the D (7 bases). V lost 8 bases, J lost 3 bases, and 17 bases lay in between. This CDR3 is 14 amino acids long. The V gene's germline CDR1 is MNHEY and CDR2 SVGAGI. The CDR3 nucleotides read TGTGCCAGCCGTCCAAGGGGGGGGCTCTACGAGCAGTACTTC. Translating gives CASRPRGGLYEQYF.

The rearrangement uses TRBV7-9 and TRBJ2-5, with a weak D call TRBD1 (6 bases). Per the germline V gene, CDR1 is SEHNR and CDR2 is FQNEAQ (reference sequence). CDR3 length equals 15 residues. Trimming took 5 bases from V and 5 from J, leaving 18 bases between them. The CDR3 region has the DNA TGTGCCAGCAGCCTTTGGGGCGGCCAGGGGGAGACCCAGTACTTC. This gives the protein CASSLWGGQGETQYF.